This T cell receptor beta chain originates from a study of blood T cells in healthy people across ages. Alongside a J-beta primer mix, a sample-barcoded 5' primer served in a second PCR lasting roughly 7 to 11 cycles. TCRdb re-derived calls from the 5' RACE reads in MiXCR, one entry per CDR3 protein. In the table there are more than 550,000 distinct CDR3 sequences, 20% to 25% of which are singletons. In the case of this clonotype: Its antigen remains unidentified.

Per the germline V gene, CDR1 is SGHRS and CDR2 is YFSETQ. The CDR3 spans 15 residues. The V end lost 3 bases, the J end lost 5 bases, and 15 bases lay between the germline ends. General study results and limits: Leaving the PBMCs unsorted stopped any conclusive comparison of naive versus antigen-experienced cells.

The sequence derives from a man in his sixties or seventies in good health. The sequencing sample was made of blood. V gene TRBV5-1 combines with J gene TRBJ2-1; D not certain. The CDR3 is CASSYGRAINNEQFF. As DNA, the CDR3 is TGCGCCAGCAGCTACGGACGGGCTATAAACAATGAGCAGTTCTTC.